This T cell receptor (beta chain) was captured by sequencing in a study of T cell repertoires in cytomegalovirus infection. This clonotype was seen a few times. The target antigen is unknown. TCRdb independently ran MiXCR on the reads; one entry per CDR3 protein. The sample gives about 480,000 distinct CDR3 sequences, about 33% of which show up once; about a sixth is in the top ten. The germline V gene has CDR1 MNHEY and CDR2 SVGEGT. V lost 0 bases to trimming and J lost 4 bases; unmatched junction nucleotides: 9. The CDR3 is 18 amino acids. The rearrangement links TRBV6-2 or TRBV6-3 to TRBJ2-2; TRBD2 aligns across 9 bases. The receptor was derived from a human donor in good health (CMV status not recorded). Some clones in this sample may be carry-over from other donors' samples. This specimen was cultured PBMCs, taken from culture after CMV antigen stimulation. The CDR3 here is CASSYSMRSGRPTGELFF. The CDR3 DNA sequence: TGTGCCAGCAGTTACTCGATGAGAAGCGGGAGGCCCACCGGGGAGCTGTTTTTT.